Each of the 18 T cell receptor beta chains below was sequenced from the same sample in a study of blood T cells in healthy people across ages. PCR was performed a second time for about 6 to 11 cycles using a sample-barcoded 5' primer and a J-beta primer mix. TCRdb fed the 5' RACE reads into MiXCR, producing one record per CDR3 protein. The sample shows around 1.1 million distinct CDR3 sequences, 35% to 45% of them seen only once. Sequences were obtained from blood. These receptors were taken from a young man in good health.

As regards this clonotype: The junction differs from germline at one of its ends, possibly a read error. The V call is TRBV2, the J call TRBJ2-7, with D possibly matching TRBD2 (7 bases). This CDR3 spans 12 amino acids. Germline CDR1 is SNHLY and CDR2 is FYNNEI. CDR3 in amino acids: CVSSGTPYEQYF. In nucleotides, the CDR3 is TGTGTCAGCAGCGGGACACCCTACGAGCAGTACTTC.

This clonotype was observed a few times. Here the CDR3 reads CASSLSPEGSSTDTQYF. DNA of the CDR3: TGCGCCAGCAGCTTAAGTCCGGAAGGCTCTAGCACAGATACGCAGTATTTT. This chain uses TRBV5-1 with TRBJ2-3, with unresolved D. This CDR3 is built from 17 residues. Looked up from germline, CDR1 is SGHRS and CDR2 is YFSETQ. V was shortened by 2 bases and J by 0 bases, with 16 bases between the two germline ends.

V and J are TRBV7-2 and TRBJ2-4; D is unclear. The germline V gene encodes CDR1 SGHTA and CDR2 FQGNSA. Trimming took 1 base from V and 5 from J, leaving 12 bases between them. The CDR3 contains 15 residues. This chain's CDR3 is CASSLDIPPENIQYF. CDR3 sequence (DNA): TGTGCCAGCAGCTTAGACATACCGCCAGAAAACATTCAGTACTTC.

The CDR3 loop is CASSSQGGGDSNQPQHF. DNA for the CDR3: TGTGCCAGCAGTTCACAGGGGGGAGGGGATAGCAATCAGCCCCAGCATTTT. The rearrangement uses TRBV6-2 or TRBV6-3 and TRBJ1-5; 8 bases agree with TRBD1. The J segment lost 0 bases and the V segment lost 4 bases, leaving 8 bases of the junction unmatched. This CDR3 contains 17 residues. Germline values: CDR1 MNHEY, CDR2 SVGEGT.

The V call is TRBV29-1, the J call TRBJ2-2, with D tentatively TRBD1 (6 bases). Germline values: CDR1 SQVTM, CDR2 ANQGSEA. Trimming took 3 bases from V and 5 from J, leaving 10 bases between them. This CDR3 has 13 amino acids. The CDR3 sequence: CSVDRGATGELFF. The DNA for the CDR3 is TGCAGCGTTGACAGGGGTGCGACCGGGGAGCTGTTTTTT.

The chain combines TRBV6-2 or TRBV6-3 with TRBJ1-1; possible D gene TRBD1, 5 bases. The CDR3 contains 13 residues. V lost 2 bases, J lost 6 bases, and 10 bases lay in between. Germline CDR1 reads MNHEY; CDR2 reads SVGEGT. In DNA, the CDR3 is TGTGCCAGCAGTTACGAGTGGGGGTCTGAAGCTTTCTTT. Its translation: CASSYEWGSEAFF.

The chain joins TRBV5-1 to TRBJ2-5; 9 bases align to TRBD2. The J call may be in error: the DNA end matches TRBJ2-7 better. This CDR3 has 15 amino acids. Germline V gives CDR1 SGHRS, CDR2 YFSETQ. CDR3 nucleotide sequence: TGCGCCAGCAGCTTGGCGGTAGCGGGAGTCTACGAGCAGTACTTC. Encoded protein: CASSLAVAGVYEQYF.

This clonotype was detected only a few times. The chain is built from TRBV27 and TRBJ2-3; the D is unclear. The CDR3 runs 14 residues. The V gene's germline CDR1 is MNHEY and CDR2 SMNVEV (reference sequence). V was shortened by 3 bases and J by 5 bases, with 12 bases between the two germline ends. CDR3: CASSLGWAGDTQYF. For the CDR3, the DNA is TGTGCCAGCAGTTTGGGGTGGGCTGGAGATACGCAGTATTTT.

This rearrangement joins TRBV24-1 to TRBJ2-3, with D hard to call. The CDR3 is made up of 11 amino acids. Germline V lookup: CDR1 KGHDR, CDR2 SFDVKD. V was cut by 4 bases and J by 6 bases, with 4 bases left in between. CDR3: CATSEFDTQYF. The CDR3 nucleotides are TGTGCCACCAGTGAGTTTGATACGCAGTATTTT.

In its sample, this clonotype was seen once. The junction does not match germline at one end; this may be a read error. The chain has TRBV7-9 and TRBJ2-2; D is uncertain. The CDR3 length is 12 residues. Per the germline V gene, CDR1 is SEHNR and CDR2 is FQNEAQ (reference sequence). This chain's CDR3 is CANSRDSGELFF. The CDR3 DNA reads TGTGCCAACAGCCGAGATTCCGGGGAGCTGTTTTTT.

The chain employs TRBV18 and TRBJ1-1; 7 bases fit TRBD1. The CDR3 totals 15 residues. V shed 3 bases and J 1 base; nucleotides not matched to a gene: 5. Germline V gene lookup returns CDR1 KGHSH and CDR2 LQKENI. Here the CDR3 DNA reads TGTGCCAGCTCACCCCAGGGGGGAACGAACACTGAAGCTTTCTTT. Translation: CASSPQGGTNTEAFF.

This clonotype was seen many times. The chain uses TRBV9 and TRBJ2-5; D gene ambiguous. The CDR3 spans 13 residues. V gave up 1 base and J gave up 5 bases, with 9 bases separating them. The germline V gene has CDR1 SGDLS and CDR2 YYNGEE. The CDR3 spells CASSVPPGETQYF. DNA of the CDR3: TGTGCCAGCAGCGTACCTCCGGGTGAGACCCAGTACTTC. The whole variable domain, remainder taken from reference TRBV9 and TRBJ2-5, is DSGVTQTPKHLITATGQRVTLRCSPRSGDLSVYWYQQSLDQGLQFLIQYYNGEERAKGNILERFSAQQFPDLHSELNLSSLELGDSALYFCASSVPPGETQYFGPGTRLLVL.

This clonotype was picked up many times. This rearrangement joins TRBV4-2 to TRBJ2-7, with D possibly called TRBD1 or TRBD2 (5 bases each). CDR3 length equals 15 residues. Trimming pared 2 bases from V and 3 bases from J, leaving 14 bases between. Germline V lookup: CDR1 LGHNA, CDR2 YNFKEQ. CDR3 in DNA: TGTGCCAGCAGCCAAACCCTTGGGGGAATCTACGAGCAGTACTTC. Protein sequence: CASSQTLGGIYEQYF.

Concerning this clonotype: The junction departs from germline at one end; a sequencing error may be responsible. The chain employs TRBV5-1 and TRBJ1-2; maybe TRBD1 (5 bases). Germline-derived CDR1 and CDR2 are SGHRS and YFSETQ. This CDR3 has 14 residues. The CDR3 region has the DNA TGCGCCAGCAGCGTGAGTTACGGGGACTATGCCTACACCTTC. The encoded protein is CASSVSYGDYAYTF.

The rearrangement links TRBV6-2 or TRBV6-3 to TRBJ2-1, with no clear D. Near its end, the DNA agrees better with TRBJ2-7, so the J call may be wrong. The CDR3 runs 17 residues. CDR1 is MNHEY, CDR2 SVGEGT, per germline. The CDR3 DNA reads TGTGCCAGCAGCCCCAAAATGGGAAGCTATTCCTACAATGAGCAGTACTTC. As protein: CASSPKMGSYSYNEQYF.

The sample holds a few counts of this clonotype. V usage is TRBV11-2 and J usage is TRBJ2-7; 7 bases line up with TRBD1. V shed 5 bases, J shed 0 bases, and the junction held 7 bases outside the gene matches. The CDR3 is 15 residues long. Germline V lookup: CDR1 SGHAT, CDR2 FQNNGV. The CDR3 DNA sequence: TGTGCCAGCAGCCCTGCAGGGGGTCTCTCCTACGAGCAGTACTTC. Its translation is CASSPAGGLSYEQYF.

The chain employs TRBV5-1 and TRBJ1-2, with a tentative D call TRBD1 (6 bases). Trimming took off 4 bases at V and 7 bases at J, with 11 bases between the two ends. The CDR3 is 12 amino acids. Germline-derived CDR1 and CDR2 are SGHRS and YFSETQ. The CDR3 DNA reads TGCGCCAGCAGCATGACAGGACGTGGCTACACCTTC. Its translation: CASSMTGRGYTF.

This clonotype was picked up a small number of times. This chain links TRBV2 with TRBJ2-3, with TRBD2 matching over 9 bases. The V gene end was trimmed by 6 bases and the J gene end by 4 bases; junction bases not matched to a gene: 11. The length of the CDR3 is 16 residues. Looked up from germline, CDR1 is SNHLY and CDR2 is FYNNEI. The CDR3 DNA is TGTGCCAGCAGCCCCCTGGCGGGGGGGTTTTCAGATACGCAGTATTTT. It specifies CASSPLAGGFSDTQYF.